This T cell receptor (beta chain) stems from a study of beta chain features in type 1 diabetes. Germline CDR1 is KGHSH and CDR2 is LQKENI. Trimming removed 5 bases from V and 0 bases from J; junction bases left unmatched: 9. The CDR3 is made up of 17 amino acids. Worth noting for this clone: Antigen unknown.

Every bit of the isolated RNA underwent reverse transcription, so sequencing read expressed TCRB transcripts. Produced via immunoSEQ multiplex PCR; TCRdb's table is partial and in-frame only. Here the sample spans approximately 26,000 clones, around three fifths being singletons. Points from the study as a whole: For Type 1 diabetes patients, all four CD4+ subsets carried TCRB CDR3s that were moderately but significantly shorter. The naive, central memory and Treg TCRB repertoires of patients appeared to be more similar to one another than those of healthy donors.

This TCR came from a woman in her 30s with type 1 diabetes. The sample consisted of Tregs from blood. The V and J genes are TRBV18 and TRBJ1-5; 8 nucleotides match TRBD1. CDR3 DNA: TGTGCCAGCTCAATGACGACAGGGGCCGATAGCAATCAGCCCCAGCATTTT. The encoded protein is CASSMTTGADSNQPQHF.